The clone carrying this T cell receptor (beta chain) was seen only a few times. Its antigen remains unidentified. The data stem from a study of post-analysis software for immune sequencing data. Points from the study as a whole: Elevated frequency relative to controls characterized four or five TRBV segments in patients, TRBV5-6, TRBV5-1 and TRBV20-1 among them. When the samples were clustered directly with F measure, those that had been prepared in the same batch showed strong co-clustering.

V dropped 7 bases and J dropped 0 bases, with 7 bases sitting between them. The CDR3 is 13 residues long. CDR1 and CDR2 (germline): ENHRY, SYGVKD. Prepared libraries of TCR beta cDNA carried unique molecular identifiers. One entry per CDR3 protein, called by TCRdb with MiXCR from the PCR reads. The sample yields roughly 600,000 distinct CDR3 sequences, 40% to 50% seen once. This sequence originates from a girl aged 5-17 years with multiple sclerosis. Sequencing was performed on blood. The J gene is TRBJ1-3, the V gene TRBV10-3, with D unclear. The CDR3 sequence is CAITPSSGNTIYF. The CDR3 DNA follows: TGTGCCATCACCCCGAGCTCTGGAAACACCATATATTTT.